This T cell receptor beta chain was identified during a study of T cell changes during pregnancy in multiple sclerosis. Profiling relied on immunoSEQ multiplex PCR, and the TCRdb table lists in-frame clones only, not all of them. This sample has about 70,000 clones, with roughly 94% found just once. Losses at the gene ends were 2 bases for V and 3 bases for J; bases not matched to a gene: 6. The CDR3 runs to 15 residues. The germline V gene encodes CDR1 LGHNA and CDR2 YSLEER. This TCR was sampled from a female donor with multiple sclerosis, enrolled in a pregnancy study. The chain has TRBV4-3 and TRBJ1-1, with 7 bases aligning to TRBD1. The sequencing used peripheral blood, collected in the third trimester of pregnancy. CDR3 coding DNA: TGCGCCAGCAGCCAACTCCGGGACAGTTACACTGAAGCTTTCTTT. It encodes CASSQLRDSYTEAFF.